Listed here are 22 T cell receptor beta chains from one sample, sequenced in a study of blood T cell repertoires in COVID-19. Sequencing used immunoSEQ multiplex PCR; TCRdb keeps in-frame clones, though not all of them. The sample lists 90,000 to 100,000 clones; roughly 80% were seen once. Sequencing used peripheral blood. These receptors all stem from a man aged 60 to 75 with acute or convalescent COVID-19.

Here the CDR3 reads CASRAPGNTEAFF. CDR3 nucleotides: TGTGCCAGCAGGGCCCCAGGGAACACTGAAGCTTTCTTT. This chain links TRBV5-5 with TRBJ1-1; D unclear. Trimming removed 5 bases at V and 1 base at J, with 9 bases between. The CDR3 covers 13 residues. Per germline, CDR1 SGHKS and CDR2 YYEKEE (reference sequence).

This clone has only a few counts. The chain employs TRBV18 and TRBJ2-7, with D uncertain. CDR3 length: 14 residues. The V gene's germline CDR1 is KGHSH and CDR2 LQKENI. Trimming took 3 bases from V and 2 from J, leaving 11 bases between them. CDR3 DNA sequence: TGTGCCAGCTCACCCAAAGAAGCAACCTACGAGCAGTACTTC. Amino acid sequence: CASSPKEATYEQYF.

CDR3 sequence reads: CASSPKPGQNYNEQFF. CDR3 bases: TGTGCCAGCAGCCCCAAGCCGGGACAGAACTACAATGAGCAGTTCTTC. The chain uses TRBV7-9 and TRBJ2-1, with 7 bases aligning to TRBD1. Unmatched junction bases numbered 10, after V lost 5 bases and J lost 3 bases. From germline, CDR1 is SEHNR and CDR2 FQNEAQ (reference sequence). The CDR3 has 16 residues.

CDR3 loop: CASSPTGTNNQPQHF. The CDR3 bases are TGTGCCAGCAGCCCAACCGGGACAAACAATCAGCCCCAGCATTTT. The V call is TRBV28, the J call TRBJ1-5; the D gene is possibly TRBD1 (6 bases). Trimming took off 6 bases at V and 3 bases at J, with 15 bases between the two ends. This CDR3 is 15 amino acids long. The germline gives CDR1 MDHEN, CDR2 SYDVKM.

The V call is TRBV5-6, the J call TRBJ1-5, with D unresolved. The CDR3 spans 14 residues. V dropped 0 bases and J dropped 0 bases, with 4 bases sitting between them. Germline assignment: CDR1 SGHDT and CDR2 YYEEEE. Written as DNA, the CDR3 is TGTGCCAGCAGCTTGGCGGTTAGCAATCAGCCCCAGCATTTT. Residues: CASSLAVSNQPQHF. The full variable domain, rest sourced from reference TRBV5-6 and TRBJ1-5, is DAGVTQSPTHLIKTRGQQVTLRCSPKSGHDTVSWYQQALGQGPQFIFQYYEEEERQRGNFPDRFSGHQFPNYSSELNVNALLLGDSALYLCASSLAVSNQPQHFGDGTRLSIL.

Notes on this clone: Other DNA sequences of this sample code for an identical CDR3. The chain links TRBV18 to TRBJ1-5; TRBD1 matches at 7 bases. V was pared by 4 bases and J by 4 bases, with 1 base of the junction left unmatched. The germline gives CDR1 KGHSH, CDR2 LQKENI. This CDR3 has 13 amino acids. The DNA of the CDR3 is TGTGCCAGCTCACGGGACAGAAATCAGCCCCAGCATTTT. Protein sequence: CASSRDRNQPQHF.

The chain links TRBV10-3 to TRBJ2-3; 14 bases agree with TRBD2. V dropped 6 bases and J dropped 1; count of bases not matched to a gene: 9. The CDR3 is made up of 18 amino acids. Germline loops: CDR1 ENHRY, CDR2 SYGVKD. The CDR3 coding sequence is TGTGCCATCAGGGGACTAGCGGGAGTTGTTTTGGGCACAGATACGCAGTATTTT. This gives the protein CAIRGLAGVVLGTDTQYF.

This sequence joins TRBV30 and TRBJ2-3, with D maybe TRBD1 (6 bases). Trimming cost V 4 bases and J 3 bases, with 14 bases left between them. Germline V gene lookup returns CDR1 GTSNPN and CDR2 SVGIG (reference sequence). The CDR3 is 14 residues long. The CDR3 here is CAWKWGPLTDTQYF. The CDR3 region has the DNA TGTGCCTGGAAGTGGGGGCCATTGACAGATACGCAGTATTTT. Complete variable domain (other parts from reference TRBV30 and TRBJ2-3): SQTIHQWPATLVQPVGSPLSLECTVEGTSNPNLYWYRQAAGRGLQLLFYSVGIGQISSEVPQNLSASRPQDRQFILSSKKLLLSDSGFYLCAWKWGPLTDTQYFGPGTRLTVL.

CDR3 loop: CASSYSPTGSYEQYF. The CDR3 bases are TGTGCCAGCAGTTACTCCCCGACGGGCTCCTACGAGCAGTACTTC. The chain employs TRBV6-5 and TRBJ2-7; D ambiguous. Trimming took 0 bases from V and 0 from J, leaving 9 bases between them. This CDR3 has 15 residues. The germline gives CDR1 MNHEY, CDR2 SVGAGI.

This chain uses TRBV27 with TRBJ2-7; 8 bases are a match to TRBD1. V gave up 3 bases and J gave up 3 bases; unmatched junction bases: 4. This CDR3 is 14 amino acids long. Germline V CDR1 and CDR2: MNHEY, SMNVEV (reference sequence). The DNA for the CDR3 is TGTGCCAGCAGTTTCAGGACAGGGATCTACGAGCAGTACTTC. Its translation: CASSFRTGIYEQYF.

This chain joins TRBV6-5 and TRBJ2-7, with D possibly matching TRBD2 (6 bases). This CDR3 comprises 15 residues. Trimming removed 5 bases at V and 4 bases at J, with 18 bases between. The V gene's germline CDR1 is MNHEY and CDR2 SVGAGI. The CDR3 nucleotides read TGTGCCAGCAGTCCCCAGGGACTCGGTCCGTACGAGCAGTACTTC. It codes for CASSPQGLGPYEQYF.

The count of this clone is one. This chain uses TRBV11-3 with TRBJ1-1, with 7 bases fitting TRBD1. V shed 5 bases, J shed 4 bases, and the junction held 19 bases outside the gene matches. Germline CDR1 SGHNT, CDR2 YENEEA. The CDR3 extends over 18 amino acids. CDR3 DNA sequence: TGTGCCAGCAGCGCCACCCCGCAGGGGGTTATACAGGGCACTGAAGCTTTCTTT. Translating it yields CASSATPQGVIQGTEAFF.

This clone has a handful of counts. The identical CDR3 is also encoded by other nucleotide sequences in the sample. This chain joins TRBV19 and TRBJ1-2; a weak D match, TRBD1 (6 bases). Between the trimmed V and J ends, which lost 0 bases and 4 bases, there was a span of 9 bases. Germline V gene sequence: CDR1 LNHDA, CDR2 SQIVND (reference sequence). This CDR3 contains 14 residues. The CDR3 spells CASSIEQGTYGYTF. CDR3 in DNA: TGTGCCAGTAGTATAGAACAGGGTACCTATGGCTACACCTTC.

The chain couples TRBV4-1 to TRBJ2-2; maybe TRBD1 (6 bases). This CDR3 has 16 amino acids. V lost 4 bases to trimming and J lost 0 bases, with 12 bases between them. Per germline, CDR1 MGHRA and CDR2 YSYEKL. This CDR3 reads CASSLRQVPNTGELFF. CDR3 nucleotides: TGCGCCAGCAGCCTTAGACAGGTCCCGAACACCGGGGAGCTGTTTTTT.

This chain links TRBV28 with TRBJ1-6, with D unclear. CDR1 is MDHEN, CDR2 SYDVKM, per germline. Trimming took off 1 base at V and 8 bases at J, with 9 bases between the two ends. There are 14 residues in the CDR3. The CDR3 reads CASSLSGGDSPLHF. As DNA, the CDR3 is TGTGCCAGCAGTTTATCGGGAGGTGATTCACCCCTCCACTTT.

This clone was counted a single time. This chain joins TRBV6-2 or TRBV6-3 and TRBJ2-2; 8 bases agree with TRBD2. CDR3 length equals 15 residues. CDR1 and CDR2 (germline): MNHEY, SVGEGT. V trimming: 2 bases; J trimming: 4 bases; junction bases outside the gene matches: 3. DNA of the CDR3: TGTGCCAGCAGTTACGTTGCGGGGGGCACCGGGGAGCTGTTTTTT. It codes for CASSYVAGGTGELFF.

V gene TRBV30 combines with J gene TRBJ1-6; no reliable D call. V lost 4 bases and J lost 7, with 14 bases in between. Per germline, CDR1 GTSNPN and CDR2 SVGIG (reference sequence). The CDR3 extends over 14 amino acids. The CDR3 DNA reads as TGTGCCTGGATTCGGGTTAGCCCCAATTCACCCCTCCACTTT. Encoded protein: CAWIRVSPNSPLHF.

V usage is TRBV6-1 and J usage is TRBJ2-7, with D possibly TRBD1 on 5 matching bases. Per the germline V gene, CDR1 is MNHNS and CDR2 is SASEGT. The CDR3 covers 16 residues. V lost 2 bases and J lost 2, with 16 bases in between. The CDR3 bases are TGTGCCAGCAGTGAATCCCTTGACAGCAGGACCTACGAGCAGTACTTC. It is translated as CASSESLDSRTYEQYF.

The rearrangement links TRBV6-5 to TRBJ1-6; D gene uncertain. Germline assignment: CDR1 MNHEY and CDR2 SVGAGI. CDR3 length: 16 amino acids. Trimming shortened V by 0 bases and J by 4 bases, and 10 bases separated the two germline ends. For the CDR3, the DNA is TGTGCCAGCAGTTACTCGTCAGGTGAATATAATTCACCCCTCCACTTT. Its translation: CASSYSSGEYNSPLHF.

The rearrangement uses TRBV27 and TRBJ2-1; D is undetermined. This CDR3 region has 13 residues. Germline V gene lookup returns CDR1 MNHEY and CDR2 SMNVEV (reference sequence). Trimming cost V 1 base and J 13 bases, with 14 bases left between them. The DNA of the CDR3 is TGTGCCAGCAGTTTATTTGGCACCAATTCTCAGTTCTTC. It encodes CASSLFGTNSQFF.

This CDR3 is CAWSVVSEQFF. The CDR3 DNA reads as TGTGCCTGGAGTGTTGTCAGTGAGCAGTTCTTC. The rearrangement uses TRBV30 and TRBJ2-1, with D unclear. In germline, CDR1 is GTSNPN, CDR2 SVGIG (reference sequence). Trimming left V 0 bases short and J 9 bases short, with 6 bases between. This CDR3 has 11 residues.

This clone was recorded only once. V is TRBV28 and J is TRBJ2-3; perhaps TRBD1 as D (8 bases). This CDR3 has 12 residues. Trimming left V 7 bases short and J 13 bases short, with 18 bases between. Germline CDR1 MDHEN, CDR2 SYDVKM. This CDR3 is CASTKWGGQEYF. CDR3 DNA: TGTGCCAGCACCAAATGGGGGGGACAGGAGTATTTT.